Each of the 17 T cell receptor beta chains below was sequenced from the same sample in a study of T cell clonotyping in hematopoietic cell transplantation. Sample time point: recipient sample about 28 days before transplant, after cytoreduction. TCRdb's copy holds only in-frame clones and misses some; the assay was immunoSEQ multiplex PCR. The sample carries tens of thousands of clones, 93% recorded once. This material consisted of peripheral blood mononuclear cells, taken before stem cell transplant. The source of these receptors is a man over 45 with acute myeloid leukemia. Some clones in this sample may be carry-over from other donors' samples.

This clone has only a few counts. V and J are TRBV11-2 and TRBJ2-2; unclear D gene. CDR3 length: 16 amino acids. V was shortened by 5 bases and J by 2 bases, with 15 bases between the two germline ends. From germline, CDR1 is SGHAT and CDR2 FQNNGV. CDR3 nucleotides: TGTGCCAGCAGCCAAATTTCTGGCAGTAACACCGGGGAGCTGTTTTTT. Translating gives CASSQISGSNTGELFF.

The CDR3 bases are TGTGCCAGCAGTTTATTCGGGACAGGATATAGCAATCAGCCCCAGCATTTT. Its protein is CASSLFGTGYSNQPQHF. This chain uses TRBV28 with TRBJ1-5, with 8 nucleotides matching TRBD1. V was pared by 1 base and J by 0 bases, with 5 bases of the junction left unmatched. The CDR3 totals 17 residues. Germline loops: CDR1 MDHEN, CDR2 SYDVKM.

The chain combines TRBV10-2 with TRBJ2-7, with D unclear. Germline CDR1 reads WSHSY; CDR2 reads SAAADI. V dropped 6 bases and J dropped 3 bases, with 9 bases sitting between them. This CDR3 has 12 residues. The CDR3 nucleotides read TGCGCCAGCAGAAACACTTTCTACGAGCAGTACTTC. Encoded protein: CASRNTFYEQYF.

This chain's CDR3 is CASSSLPGGPQHF. The CDR3 region has the DNA TGTGCCAGCAGTAGCCTACCAGGAGGGCCCCAGCATTTT. The J gene is TRBJ1-5, the V gene TRBV6-6; D is undetermined. V lost 5 bases and J lost 9, with 14 bases in between. This CDR3 is built from 13 residues. Germline V lookup: CDR1 MNHNY, CDR2 SVGAGI (reference sequence).

The V and J genes are TRBV7-9 and TRBJ2-7; D not certain. This CDR3 has 14 amino acids. Germline CDR1 is SEHNR and CDR2 is FQNEAQ (reference sequence). The V end was cut by 5 bases, the J end by 2 bases, with 13 bases between. The DNA of the CDR3 is TGTGCCAGCAGCGGGTCGGGCAAAACCTACGAGCAGTACTTC. Amino acid sequence: CASSGSGKTYEQYF.

J is TRBJ2-7 and V is TRBV5-4; a possible D gene is TRBD2 (6 bases). The V end was cut by 4 bases, the J end by 6 bases, with 11 bases between. Germline CDR1 and CDR2: SGHNT and YYREEE (reference sequence). This CDR3 comprises 12 residues. The CDR3 DNA is TGTGCCAGCAGCCGGGACTGGGCCGAGCAGTACTTC. The encoded protein is CASSRDWAEQYF.

The chain recombines TRBV7-8 with TRBJ1-2; 10 nucleotides match TRBD1. Germline CDR1 reads SGHVS; CDR2 reads FQNEAQ. CDR3 length equals 15 residues. Trimming removed 4 bases from V and 2 bases from J; junction bases left unmatched: 4. CDR3 DNA: TGTGCCAGCAGCTCCCGGACAGGGGGGAACTATGGCTACACCTTC. Translating it yields CASSSRTGGNYGYTF.

J is TRBJ1-1 and V is TRBV19; TRBD1 agrees at 10 bases. The CDR3 totals 15 residues. The V segment lost 3 bases and the J segment 6 bases; nucleotides outside the gene matches: 7. Germline assignment: CDR1 LNHDA and CDR2 SQIVND (reference sequence). The chain's CDR3 is CASSIADRGLPEAFF. The CDR3 DNA reads as TGTGCCAGTAGTATCGCAGACAGGGGGCTTCCTGAAGCTTTCTTT.

The V and J genes are TRBV30 and TRBJ1-5; D unclear. Trimming took off 0 bases at V and 3 bases at J, with 9 bases between the two ends. The CDR3 has 14 residues. Germline V CDR1 and CDR2: GTSNPN, SVGIG (reference sequence). The CDR3 nucleotides are TGTGCCTGGAGTGTCGGAGGGCCCAATCAGCCCCAGCATTTT. It is translated as CAWSVGGPNQPQHF.

The count of this clone is one. This chain uses TRBV9 with TRBJ2-1; D is uncertain. Germline values: CDR1 SGDLS, CDR2 YYNGEE. This CDR3 contains 15 residues. V shed 0 bases and J shed 5 bases, with 12 bases lying between them. The CDR3 DNA is TGTGCCAGCAGCGTAGCCCCTCAGAAAAACAATGAGCAGTTCTTC. This sequence encodes CASSVAPQKNNEQFF.

V is TRBV7-2 and J is TRBJ1-1, with no clear D. The CDR3 contains 15 residues. The V end was cut by 1 base, the J end by 1 base, with 10 bases between. Germline loops: CDR1 SGHTA, CDR2 FQGNSA. The CDR3 spells CASSLGGVRNTEAFF. The DNA for the CDR3 is TGTGCCAGCAGCTTAGGTGGCGTCAGGAACACTGAAGCTTTCTTT. Using reference TRBV7-2 and TRBJ1-1 for the parts outside the CDR3, the full variable domain is GAGVSQSPSNKVTEKGKDVELRCDPISGHTALYWYRQSLGQGLEFLIYFQGNSAPDKSGLPSDRFSAERTGGSVSTLTIQRTQQEDSAVYLCASSLGGVRNTEAFFGQGTRLTVV.

V is TRBV10-3 and J is TRBJ1-2, with D unclear. V shed 2 bases and J shed 6 bases, with 7 bases lying between them. This CDR3 has 12 residues. CDR1 and CDR2 (germline): ENHRY, SYGVKD. CDR3 DNA: TGTGCCATCAGTGAGGTGGGGAATGGCTACACCTTC. Translation gives CAISEVGNGYTF.

The rearrangement uses TRBV10-3 and TRBJ2-7; 7 positions agree with TRBD1. CDR1 and CDR2 from the germline V gene are ENHRY and SYGVKD. The V gene end was trimmed by 0 bases and the J gene end by 3 bases; junction bases not matched to a gene: 2. This CDR3 is built from 14 residues. The CDR3 sequence: CAISESTGSYEQYF. The CDR3 DNA is TGTGCCATCAGTGAGTCGACAGGGAGCTACGAGCAGTACTTC.

This clone was detected only a few times. The rearrangement joins TRBV19 to TRBJ2-3; D gene uncertain. Germline CDR1 and CDR2: LNHDA and SQIVND (reference sequence). Trimming cost V 3 bases and J 7 bases, with 17 bases left between them. The CDR3 sequence is 15 residues long. The CDR3 DNA is TGTGCCAGTAGTATCCCCTCCGGGCTACGTTATACGCAGTATTTT. It yields the protein CASSIPSGLRYTQYF.

The chain couples TRBV28 to TRBJ2-3; 11 bases line up with TRBD2. The junction had 3 bases not matched to a gene; V was cut back by 6 bases and J by 1 base. The CDR3 has 15 amino acids. The germline V gene has CDR1 MDHEN and CDR2 SYDVKM. The CDR3 sequence is CASSPSGGRTDTQYF. For the CDR3, the DNA is TGTGCCAGCAGCCCTAGCGGGGGGCGCACAGATACGCAGTATTTT. Supplemented by reference TRBV28 and TRBJ2-3, the full variable domain reads DVKVTQSSRYLVKRTGEKVFLECVQDMDHENMFWYRQDPGLGLRLIYFSYDVKMKEKGDIPEGYSVSREKKERFSLILESASTNQTSMYLCASSPSGGRTDTQYFGPGTRLTVL.

This clone was picked up one time. This chain joins TRBV28 and TRBJ2-7; D not certain. This CDR3 spans 14 amino acids. Germline V gene sequence: CDR1 MDHEN, CDR2 SYDVKM. Trimming removed 3 bases at V and 3 bases at J, with 12 bases between. The DNA for the CDR3 is TGTGCCAGCAGTTTGGGAAGGTTGGGCTACGAGCAGTACTTC. As protein: CASSLGRLGYEQYF.

This chain links TRBV5-4 with TRBJ2-3; 7 bases map to TRBD2. The CDR3 is 17 amino acids. Germline trimming cut 1 base from V and 2 bases from J; bases unmatched to any gene: 10. Germline V CDR1 and CDR2: SGHNT, YYREEE (reference sequence). CDR3 nucleotide sequence: TGTGCCAGCAGCTTGAACCGCGGCGGGGGAGACACAGATACGCAGTATTTT. This codes for CASSLNRGGGDTDTQYF.